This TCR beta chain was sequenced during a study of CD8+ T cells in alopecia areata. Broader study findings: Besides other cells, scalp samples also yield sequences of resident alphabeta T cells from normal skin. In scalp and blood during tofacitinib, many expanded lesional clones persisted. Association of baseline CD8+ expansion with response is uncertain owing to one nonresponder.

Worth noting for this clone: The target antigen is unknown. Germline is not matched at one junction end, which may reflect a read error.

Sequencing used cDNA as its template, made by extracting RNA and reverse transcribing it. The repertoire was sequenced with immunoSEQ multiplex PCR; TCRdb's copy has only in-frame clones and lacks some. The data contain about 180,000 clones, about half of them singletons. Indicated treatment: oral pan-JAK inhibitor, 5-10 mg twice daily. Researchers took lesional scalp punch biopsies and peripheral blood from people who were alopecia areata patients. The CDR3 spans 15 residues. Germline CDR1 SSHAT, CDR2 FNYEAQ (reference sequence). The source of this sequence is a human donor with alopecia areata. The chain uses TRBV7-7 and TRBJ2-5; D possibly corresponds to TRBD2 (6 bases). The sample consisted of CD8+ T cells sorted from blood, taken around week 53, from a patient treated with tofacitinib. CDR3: CASSLAGSGGETQYF. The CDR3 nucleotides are TGTGCTAGCAGCTTAGCCGGTTCTGGAGGGGAGACCCAGTACTTC.